This TCR beta chain was observed in a study of T-cell reconstitution after alpha-beta-depleted transplantation in children. Study-level findings and limits: Newly produced T cells mostly accounted for T-cell counts and diversity one year post-transplant.

The TCRbeta library was prepared with unique molecular identifiers. One entry per CDR3 protein results from TCRdb running MiXCR on the PCR reads. The data contain around 180,000 distinct CDR3 sequences, roughly 10% of them singletons. V dropped 2 bases and J dropped 8 bases, with 15 bases sitting between them. CDR3 length equals 14 residues. CDR1 is DFQATT, CDR2 SNEGSKA, per germline (reference sequence). This clonotype was recorded many times. The antigen is unknown. Here the sequenced sample was PBMCs, taken before TCRalphabeta/CD19-depleted stem cell transplant. The chain links TRBV20-1 to TRBJ1-4; a weak D match, TRBD1 (6 bases). The receptor comes from a boy aged 2-9 years with acute myeloid leukemia, due to receive a stem cell transplant. Here the CDR3 DNA reads TGCAGTGCTAGAAGTGGAGGGGGGGGCGAAAAACTGTTTTTT. Translated, it gives CSARSGGGGEKLFF.